Presented here are 31 T cell receptor beta chains from one specimen sequenced in a study of read filtering for tumor transcriptome and immune sequencing. This library used approximately 370 ng RNA and molecular barcoded adaptors spanning alpha/delta and beta/gamma chains. MiXCR, applied by TCRdb to the reads, yields one record per CDR3 protein. The sample has 30,000 to 35,000 distinct CDR3 sequences; around 20% are singletons. Material: a population of CD138-negative cells sorted from bone marrow. The receptors come from a donor aged 40 or older with multiple myeloma.

This clonotype showed up many times. The gene calls are TRBV6-5 and TRBJ1-5; TRBD1 aligns across 9 bases. Germline V gene lookup returns CDR1 MNHEY and CDR2 SVGAGI. V was pared by 6 bases and J by 3 bases, with 6 bases of the junction left unmatched. CDR3 length: 15 amino acids. CDR3 amino acids: CASSRTGVDNQPQHF. The CDR3 region has the DNA TGTGCCAGCAGCCGGACAGGGGTTGACAATCAGCCCCAGCATTTT.

A note on this clonotype: Being one base from a much bigger clone, this may be a read error. V gene TRBV28 combines with J gene TRBJ2-5, with 7 bases identical to TRBD2. Germline V gene data show CDR1 as MDHEN and CDR2 as SYDVKM. This CDR3 has 17 amino acids. Trimming at V came to 5 bases and at J to 5 bases, leaving 17 bases not matched to a gene. CDR3 nucleotides: TGTGCCAGCAGTACCCAAAAGGGACGGGGGGTAGGGGAGACCCAGTACTTC. Its protein product is CASSTQKGRGVGETQYF.

Points on this clonotype: This is likely an artifact of a read error, given a far larger clone one base away. The chain has TRBV6-1 and TRBJ2-1; 8 bases map to TRBD1. V shed 2 bases and J 10 bases; nucleotides not matched to a gene: 10. Per germline, CDR1 MNHNS and CDR2 SASEGT. The CDR3 covers 15 residues. This chain's CDR3 is CASSELSGGNGEQFF. In DNA, the CDR3 is TGTGCCAGCAGTGAACTATCAGGGGGCAACGGAGAGCAGTTCTTC.

This chain links TRBV14 with TRBJ2-3; 7 nucleotides align to TRBD2. Germline V gives CDR1 SGHDN, CDR2 FVKESK. This CDR3 comprises 16 residues. Losses at the gene ends were 8 bases for V and 0 bases for J; bases not matched to a gene: 11. The CDR3 region is CASQDPAGSSTDTQYF. CDR3 bases: TGTGCCAGCCAAGATCCAGCGGGGTCTAGCACAGATACGCAGTATTTT.

The sample holds many counts of this clonotype. The chain combines TRBV15 with TRBJ2-3; D might be TRBD2 (7 bases). The V and J ends lost 3 bases and 6 bases respectively, with 16 bases between them. CDR3 length: 15 residues. Germline CDR1 reads LNHNV; CDR2 reads YYDKDF (reference sequence). DNA for the CDR3: TGTGCCACCAGCAGGCGGGGGCCTGATTTTGATACGCAGTATTTT. This codes for CATSRRGPDFDTQYF.

The V gene is TRBV5-1, the J gene TRBJ2-3; D uncertain. Trimming shortened V by 1 base and J by 1 base, and 10 bases separated the two germline ends. CDR1 is SGHRS and CDR2 is YFSETQ in the germline V gene. This CDR3 is 15 amino acids long. The CDR3 DNA reads TGCGCCAGCAGCTTGTTCACACACCGCACAGATACGCAGTATTTT. This codes for CASSLFTHRTDTQYF.

The chain joins TRBV2 to TRBJ2-2, with D perhaps TRBD2 (5 bases). The CDR3 sequence is 13 residues long. Germline V gene lookup returns CDR1 SNHLY and CDR2 FYNNEI. V gave up 6 bases and J gave up 7 bases, with 12 bases separating them. CDR3 sequence: CASSTRTRGELFF. As DNA, the CDR3 is TGTGCCAGCAGCACACGGACTCGCGGGGAGCTGTTTTTT.

This clonotype was seen at least ten times. V gene TRBV5-1 combines with J gene TRBJ1-4; perhaps TRBD1 as D (6 bases). Germline CDR1 is SGHRS and CDR2 is YFSETQ. The CDR3 totals 15 residues. V gave up 4 bases and J gave up 8 bases, with 18 bases separating them. CDR3 nucleotides: TGCGCCAGCAGCCAAGGGGGGGGGTCCGGCGAAAAACTGTTTTTT. It specifies CASSQGGGSGEKLFF.

This clonotype came up a few times. The chain couples TRBV7-8 to TRBJ1-5; 10 bases line up with TRBD1. This CDR3 is built from 16 residues. The V gene end was trimmed by 5 bases and the J gene end by 4 bases; junction bases not matched to a gene: 8. Germline CDR1 and CDR2: SGHVS and FQNEAQ. CDR3 coding DNA: TGTGCCAGCAGCCGCCGGGACAGGGGACGAAATCAGCCCCAGCATTTT. It encodes CASSRRDRGRNQPQHF.

By its share, this clonotype is medium-sized. This chain uses TRBV7-8 with TRBJ2-2; 9 bases are shared with TRBD2. Germline loops: CDR1 SGHVS, CDR2 FQNEAQ. The V and J ends lost 5 bases and 4 bases, in that order; junction bases with no gene match: 8. The CDR3 is 16 residues long. This CDR3 is CASSPRSGRSTGELFF. CDR3 coding DNA: TGTGCCAGCAGCCCAAGGAGCGGGAGGTCCACCGGGGAGCTGTTTTTT.

This clonotype was detected a few times. This chain connects TRBV20-1 to TRBJ2-5, with a weak D call TRBD1 (6 bases). CDR3 length equals 12 residues. In germline, CDR1 is DFQATT, CDR2 SNEGSKA (reference sequence). This CDR3 reads CRPSQGQETQYF. The CDR3 DNA follows: TGCAGACCCAGTCAGGGGCAAGAGACCCAGTACTTC.

Points on this clonotype: A much more abundant neighbour one base away suggests this may be a read error. J is TRBJ1-3 and V is TRBV25-1; D uncertain. The CDR3 has 11 residues. Germline V lookup: CDR1 MGHDK, CDR2 SYGVNS. V gave up 4 bases and J gave up 8 bases, with 6 bases separating them. As DNA, the CDR3 is TGTGCCAGCAGTGCCGGATACACCATATATTTT. Translating gives CASSAGYTIYF. The full variable domain, its missing parts supplied by reference TRBV25-1 and TRBJ1-3, is EADIYQTPRYLVIGTGKKITLECSQTMGHDKMYWYQQDPGMELHLIHYSYGVNSTEKGDLSSESTVSRIRTEHFPLTLESARPSHTSQYLCASSAGYTIYFGEGSWLTVV.

This clonotype was counted many times. The chain employs TRBV2 and TRBJ1-1, with 9 bases that match TRBD1. The CDR3 length is 14 residues. Trimming removed 7 bases from V and 3 bases from J; junction bases left unmatched: 6. Germline CDR1 and CDR2: SNHLY and FYNNEI. CDR3 amino acids: CASTDTGGHTEAFF. Here the CDR3 DNA reads TGTGCCAGCACCGACACAGGGGGCCACACTGAAGCTTTCTTT.

This clonotype was seen repeatedly, ten times or more. This sequence joins TRBV28 and TRBJ2-5; D remains ambiguous. Germline V gives CDR1 MDHEN, CDR2 SYDVKM. This CDR3 region has 16 residues. V lost 3 bases and J lost 1, with 15 bases in between. The CDR3 spells CASSFPVGRIQETQYF. DNA for the CDR3: TGTGCCAGCAGTTTCCCGGTCGGGCGGATCCAAGAGACCCAGTACTTC. Based on the CDR3 plus reference TRBV28 and TRBJ2-5, the full variable domain is DVKVTQSSRYLVKRTGEKVFLECVQDMDHENMFWYRQDPGLGLRLIYFSYDVKMKEKGDIPEGYSVSREKKERFSLILESASTNQTSMYLCASSFPVGRIQETQYFGPGTRLLVL.

By share, this clonotype counts as medium-sized. The gene calls are TRBV2 and TRBJ2-1; 12 bases map to TRBD2. The J segment lost 4 bases and the V segment lost 4 bases, leaving 2 bases of the junction unmatched. There are 15 residues in the CDR3. The germline V gene encodes CDR1 SNHLY and CDR2 FYNNEI. The CDR3 DNA sequence: TGTGCCAGCAGTGGACTAGCGGGAGTATACAATGAGCAGTTCTTC. Encoded protein: CASSGLAGVYNEQFF.

By sample fraction, this clonotype is large. The chain links TRBV20-1 to TRBJ2-3, with TRBD1 matching over 9 bases. Germline V gene data show CDR1 as DFQATT and CDR2 as SNEGSKA (reference sequence). The CDR3 has 14 amino acids. V shed 6 bases and J 1 base; nucleotides not matched to a gene: 5. CDR3 bases: TGCAGTGCGAAACAGGGGGCGGGCACAGATACGCAGTATTTT. It is translated as CSAKQGAGTDTQYF.

In this sample, this clonotype turned up many times. The rearrangement uses TRBV28 and TRBJ2-7; D unclear. With 4 bases removed from V and 4 bases from J, the gap between germline ends came to 17 bases. Germline loops: CDR1 MDHEN, CDR2 SYDVKM. This CDR3 comprises 15 residues. The CDR3 DNA reads as TGTGCCAGCAGTTCCTTATCCGGGTTTGCGTACGAGCAGTACTTC. Translated, it gives CASSSLSGFAYEQYF.

In this sample, this clonotype is medium-sized. The gene calls are TRBV27 and TRBJ2-3, with no clear D. Germline CDR1 reads MNHEY; CDR2 reads SMNVEV (reference sequence). CDR3 length: 14 amino acids. The V and J ends lost 7 bases and 1 base respectively, with 12 bases between them. As DNA, the CDR3 is TGTGCCAGCATGGAAAGCGCGGGCACAGATACGCAGTATTTT. The encoded protein is CASMESAGTDTQYF.

This clonotype was counted only a few times. The chain couples TRBV20-1 to TRBJ2-6; a possible D gene is TRBD1 (5 bases). In germline, CDR1 is DFQATT, CDR2 SNEGSKA (reference sequence). Trimming stripped 5 bases from V and 0 bases from J, with 8 bases between. The CDR3 covers 14 residues. The chain's CDR3 is CSAWGGSGANVLTF. DNA for the CDR3: TGCAGTGCTTGGGGCGGCTCTGGGGCCAACGTCCTGACTTTC.

This clonotype is medium-sized (0.01 to 0.1%) by share. The chain is built from TRBV6-6 and TRBJ2-5, with D possibly TRBD2 on 7 matching bases. This CDR3 has 13 residues. From germline, CDR1 is MNHNY and CDR2 SVGAGI (reference sequence). The V gene lost 4 bases and the J gene lost 5 bases, with 11 bases spanning the gap. For the CDR3, the DNA is TGTGCCAGCAGTTCCAGGGGAGGGGAGACCCAGTACTTC. Encoded protein: CASSSRGGETQYF.

Many counts were recorded for this clonotype. The V call is TRBV5-1, the J call TRBJ2-1; possible D gene TRBD1, 6 bases. Germline V lookup: CDR1 SGHRS, CDR2 YFSETQ. This CDR3 comprises 15 residues. V lost 9 bases to trimming and J lost 0 bases, with 16 bases between them. CDR3 nucleotides: TGCGCCACCTCGAAAGGGGACATCTCCTACAATGAGCAGTTCTTC. This translates into CATSKGDISYNEQFF.

This clonotype was recorded at least ten times. The chain recombines TRBV11-3 with TRBJ2-1, with D tentatively TRBD1 (5 bases). CDR3 size: 16 residues. Germline CDR1 reads SGHNT; CDR2 reads YENEEA. The V end was cut by 5 bases, the J end by 5 bases, with 19 bases between. CDR3 DNA sequence: TGTGCCAGCAGCCCGACCCAGGGTTTAGGGCACAATGAGCAGTTCTTC. It translates to CASSPTQGLGHNEQFF.

There are many counts of this clonotype. The V call is TRBV28, the J call TRBJ2-3; D gene unclear. Germline CDR1 and CDR2: MDHEN and SYDVKM. The CDR3 runs to 13 residues. Trimming took 5 bases from V and 2 from J, leaving 8 bases between them. CDR3 loop: CASSPRPTDTQYF. CDR3 nucleotide sequence: TGTGCCAGCAGTCCCCGACCCACAGATACGCAGTATTTT.

To note about this clonotype: Mismatch with germline at one junction end may stem from a read error. V gene TRBV7-2 combines with J gene TRBJ2-1; possibly TRBD2 for D (5 bases). CDR1 and CDR2 from the germline V gene are SGHTA and FQGNSA. The CDR3 has 15 residues. Here the CDR3 reads CDSSLGGLGYNEQFF. In DNA form, the CDR3 reads TGTGACAGCAGCTTAGGCGGGCTAGGCTACAATGAGCAGTTCTTC.

This clonotype was counted at least ten times. CDR3 sequence: CASSLTEGIGEAFF. The CDR3 bases are TGTGCCAGCAGTCTGACAGAGGGCATCGGTGAAGCTTTCTTT. The rearrangement joins TRBV12-3 or TRBV12-4 to TRBJ1-1; D possibly corresponds to TRBD1 (5 bases). Trimming took 5 bases from V and 7 from J, leaving 17 bases between them. The CDR3 runs 14 residues.

There are many counts of this clonotype. The chain links TRBV29-1 to TRBJ2-1; D uncertain. The CDR3 has 13 residues. Germline V gene data show CDR1 as SQVTM and CDR2 as ANQGSEA. With 7 bases removed from V and 9 bases from J, the gap between germline ends came to 19 bases. DNA of the CDR3: TGCAGCGGGGCGCCGACTGAAACCTCTGAGCAGTTCTTC. Protein: CSGAPTETSEQFF.

This clonotype was observed at least ten times. The chain couples TRBV5-5 to TRBJ1-2; no clear D gene. The CDR3 loop spans 13 amino acids. CDR1 and CDR2 from the germline V gene are SGHKS and YYEKEE (reference sequence). V shed 3 bases and J shed 4 bases, with 10 bases lying between them. CDR3 amino acids: CASSSAPLYGYTF. For the CDR3, the DNA is TGTGCCAGCAGCTCCGCCCCACTCTATGGCTACACCTTC. Full variable domain (rest looked up from reference TRBV5-5 and TRBJ1-2): DAGVTQSPTHLIKTRGQQVTLRCSPISGHKSVSWYQQVLGQGPQFIFQYYEKEERGRGNFPDRFSARQFPNYSSELNVNALLLGDSALYLCASSSAPLYGYTFGSGTRLTVV.

The chain recombines TRBV2 with TRBJ2-3, with a possible D match to TRBD2 (6 bases). V lost 6 bases and J 4 bases, leaving 17 bases between the germline ends. The CDR3 is 15 amino acids. Germline V lookup: CDR1 SNHLY, CDR2 FYNNEI. The CDR3 spells CASSPPAGTADTQYF. CDR3 sequence (DNA): TGTGCCAGCAGCCCCCCAGCGGGCACAGCAGATACGCAGTATTTT.

This clonotype appeared a single time. Here the CDR3 omits its conserved ending phenylalanine or tryptophan, so a read error is the likely source. Because the CDR3's place on the DNA is in doubt, the DNA is left out and the CDR3 is given as listed by TCRdb. This chain connects TRBV7-9 to TRBJ2-7; the table calls TRBD2, which could not be checked here. The CDR3 is 14 amino acids in total, end residues counted. Germline lookup yields CDR1 SEHNR and CDR2 FQNEAQ (reference sequence). CDR3 sequence reads: CVSSPGTTNYEHYL.

This clonotype was counted ten times or more. The V and J genes are TRBV20-1 and TRBJ2-5, with TRBD2 matching 7 bases. V lost 4 bases, J lost 5 bases, and 13 bases stayed unmatched. This CDR3 comprises 15 residues. Germline loops: CDR1 DFQATT, CDR2 SNEGSKA (reference sequence). CDR3 region: CSATNPQWGGETQYF. In DNA, the CDR3 is TGCAGTGCTACAAACCCACAGTGGGGGGGTGAGACCCAGTACTTC.

About this clonotype: A much more abundant neighbour one base away suggests this may be a read error. V gene TRBV7-9 combines with J gene TRBJ1-1, with a weak D call TRBD1 (6 bases). Germline V gives CDR1 SEHNR, CDR2 FQNEAQ (reference sequence). This CDR3 contains 13 residues. The CDR3 reads CASSLGGGTGAFF. The CDR3 DNA follows: TGTGCCAGCAGCTTAGGGGGGGGCACTGGAGCTTTCTTT. Variable domain in full (rest from reference TRBV7-9 and TRBJ1-1): DTGVSQNPRHKITKRGQNVTFRCDPISEHNRLYWYRQTLGQGPEFLTYFQNEAQLEKSRLLSDRFSAERPKGSFSTLEIQRTEQGDSAMYLCASSLGGGTGAFFGQGTRLTVV.